This TCR beta chain was captured in a study of T cells after yellow fever vaccination. General study results and limits: Shared CD4/CD8 clonotypes were a small share, likely from convergent recombination.

In the case of this clonotype: Its antigen is currently unknown. Compared with germline, one end of the junction differs, possibly owing to a read error.

Each CDR3 protein is one row after TCRdb ran MiXCR on the 5' RACE reads. The table records about 320,000 distinct CDR3 sequences, roughly a tenth of them present only once. This TCR was recovered from a man younger than 35 who received the YFV17D yellow fever vaccine. The specimen was CD4+ T cells sorted from PBMCs, collected 45 days after the yellow fever booster vaccination.

CDR3 in amino acids: CASSEWEGLKAFF. The DNA for the CDR3 is TGTGCCAGCAGCGAATGGGAGGGGTTGAAGGCTTTCTTT. This rearrangement joins TRBV25-1 to TRBJ1-1, with a possible D match to TRBD1 (5 bases). This CDR3 region has 13 residues. From germline, CDR1 is MGHDK and CDR2 SYGVNS. Looking up the rest from reference TRBV25-1 and TRBJ1-1 gives the full variable domain: EADIYQTPRYLVIGTGKKITLECSQTMGHDKMYWYQQDPGMELHLIHYSYGVNSTEKGDLSSESTVSRIRTEHFPLTLESARPSHTSQYLCASSEWEGLKAFFGQGTRLTVV.